This TCR beta chain was captured by sequencing in a study of CXCR3-negative and CXCR3-positive naive CD8 T cells. TRB cDNA was prepared as libraries by UMI-labeled 5' RACE. Reanalyzing the 5' RACE reads, TCRdb keeps one entry per CDR3 protein, without DNA. This sample's clone table lists approximately 140,000 distinct CDR3 sequences. Findings and caveats of the study: Relative to memory CD8+ cells, whose diversity was much lower, both naive subsets had comparably high diversity. The study found CXCR3 expression partially decreased after cryopreservation and ran most assays on fresh PBMCs. TRB CDR3s were more hydrophobic in CXCR3-positive than in CXCR3-negative naive cells. TRBV-TRBJ usage was alike in naive CXCR3-negative and CXCR3-positive cells but differed in memory cells.

Within the CD8+ T cell compartment, naive cells were CD45RO-CCR7+CD27+CD95-. Germline V CDR1 and CDR2: MNHNS, SASEGT. The CDR3 length is 16 residues. About this clonotype itself: The antigen is not known.

The chain links TRBV6-1 to TRBJ1-2; TCRdb returns TRBD1, unconfirmable since there is no DNA. The sequenced material came from naive CXCR3+ CD8+ T cells from blood. Subset given: CD45RO-CCR7+CD27+CD95- naive CD8+ T cells expressing CXCR3 (TNR3+). The receptor's source is a human donor in good health. Some clones in this sample may be carry-over from other donors' samples. CDR3 amino acids: CASSELVWDRLSGYTF.